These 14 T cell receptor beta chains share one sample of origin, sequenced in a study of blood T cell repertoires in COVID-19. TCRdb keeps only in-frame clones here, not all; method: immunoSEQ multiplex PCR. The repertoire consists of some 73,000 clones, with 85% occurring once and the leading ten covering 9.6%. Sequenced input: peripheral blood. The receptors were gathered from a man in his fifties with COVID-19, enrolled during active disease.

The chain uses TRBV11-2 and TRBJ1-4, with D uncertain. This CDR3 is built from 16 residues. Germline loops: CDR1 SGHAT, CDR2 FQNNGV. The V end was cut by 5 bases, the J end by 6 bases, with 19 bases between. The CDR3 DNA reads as TGTGCCAGCAGCCCGCCCTCTTACCGAGGCGATGAAAAACTGTTTTTT. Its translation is CASSPPSYRGDEKLFF.

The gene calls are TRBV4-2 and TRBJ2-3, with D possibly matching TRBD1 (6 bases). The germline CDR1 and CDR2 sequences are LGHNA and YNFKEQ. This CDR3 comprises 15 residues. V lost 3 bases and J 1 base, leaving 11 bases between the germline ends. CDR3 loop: CASSHDNRGTDTQYF. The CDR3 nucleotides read TGTGCCAGCAGCCATGATAACAGGGGCACAGATACGCAGTATTTT.

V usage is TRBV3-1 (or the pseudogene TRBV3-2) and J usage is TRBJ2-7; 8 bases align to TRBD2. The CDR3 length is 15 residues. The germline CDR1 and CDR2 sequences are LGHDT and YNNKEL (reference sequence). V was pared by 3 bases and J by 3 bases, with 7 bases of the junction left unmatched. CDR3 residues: CASSQGLAGHYEQYF. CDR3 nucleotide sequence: TGTGCCAGCAGCCAGGGTTTAGCGGGACACTACGAGCAGTACTTC.

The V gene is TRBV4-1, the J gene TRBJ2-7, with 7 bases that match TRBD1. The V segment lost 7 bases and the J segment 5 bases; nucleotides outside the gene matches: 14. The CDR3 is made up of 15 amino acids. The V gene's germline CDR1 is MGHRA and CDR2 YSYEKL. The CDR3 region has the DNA TGCGCCAGCACCTTGGGGAGACAGGGAGCAGACGAGCAGTACTTC. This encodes CASTLGRQGADEQYF.

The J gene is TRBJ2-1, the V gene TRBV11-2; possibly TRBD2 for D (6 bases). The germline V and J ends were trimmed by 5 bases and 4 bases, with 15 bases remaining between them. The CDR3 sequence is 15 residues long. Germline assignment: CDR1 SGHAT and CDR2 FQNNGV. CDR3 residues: CASSPGGIHYNEQFF. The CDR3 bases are TGTGCCAGCAGCCCCGGCGGGATACATTACAATGAGCAGTTCTTC.

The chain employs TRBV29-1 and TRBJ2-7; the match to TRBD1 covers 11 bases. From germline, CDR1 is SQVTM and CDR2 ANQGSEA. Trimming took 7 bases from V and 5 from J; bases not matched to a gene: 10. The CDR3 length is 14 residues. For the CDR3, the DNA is TGCAGCGCTTCCCGGGACAGGGGGAGGGACGAGCAGTACTTC. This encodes CSASRDRGRDEQYF.

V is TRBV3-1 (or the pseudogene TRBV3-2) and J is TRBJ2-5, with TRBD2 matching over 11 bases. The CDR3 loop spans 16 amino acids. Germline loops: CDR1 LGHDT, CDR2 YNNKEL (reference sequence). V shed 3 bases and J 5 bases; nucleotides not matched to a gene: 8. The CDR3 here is CASSQTLAGVAETQYF. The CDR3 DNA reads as TGTGCCAGCAGCCAGACACTAGCGGGAGTTGCTGAGACCCAGTACTTC.

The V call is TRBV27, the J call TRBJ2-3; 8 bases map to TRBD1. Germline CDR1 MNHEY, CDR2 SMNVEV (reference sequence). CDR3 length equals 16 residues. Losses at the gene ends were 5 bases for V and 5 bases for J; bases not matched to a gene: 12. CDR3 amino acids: CASSPGQGPIRDTQYF. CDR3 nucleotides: TGTGCCAGCAGTCCAGGACAGGGCCCAATAAGAGATACGCAGTATTTT.

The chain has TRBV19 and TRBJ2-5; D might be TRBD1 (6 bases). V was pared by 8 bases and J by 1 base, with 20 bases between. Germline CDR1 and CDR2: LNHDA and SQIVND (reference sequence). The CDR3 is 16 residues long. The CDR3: CASFGGPGGPQETQYF. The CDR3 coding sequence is TGTGCCAGTTTTGGGGGCCCCGGAGGCCCCCAAGAGACCCAGTACTTC.

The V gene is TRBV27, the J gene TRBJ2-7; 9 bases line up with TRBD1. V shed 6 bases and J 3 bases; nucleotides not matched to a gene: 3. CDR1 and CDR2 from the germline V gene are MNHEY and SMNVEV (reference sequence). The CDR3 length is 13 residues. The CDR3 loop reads CASSTGQGYEQYF. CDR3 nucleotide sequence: TGTGCCAGCAGCACGGGACAGGGCTACGAGCAGTACTTC.

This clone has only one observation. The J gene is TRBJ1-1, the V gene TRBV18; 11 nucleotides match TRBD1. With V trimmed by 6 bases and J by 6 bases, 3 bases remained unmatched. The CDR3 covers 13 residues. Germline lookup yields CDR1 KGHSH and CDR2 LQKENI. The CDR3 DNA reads TGTGCCAGCTCGGGACAGGGGGTGGCTGAAGCTTTCTTT. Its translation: CASSGQGVAEAFF.

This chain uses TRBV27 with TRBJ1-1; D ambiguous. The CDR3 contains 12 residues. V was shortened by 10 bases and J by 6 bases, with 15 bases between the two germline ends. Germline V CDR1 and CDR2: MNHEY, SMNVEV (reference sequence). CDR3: CAICRRGPEAFF. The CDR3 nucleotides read TGTGCCATCTGTCGGAGAGGGCCTGAAGCTTTCTTT.

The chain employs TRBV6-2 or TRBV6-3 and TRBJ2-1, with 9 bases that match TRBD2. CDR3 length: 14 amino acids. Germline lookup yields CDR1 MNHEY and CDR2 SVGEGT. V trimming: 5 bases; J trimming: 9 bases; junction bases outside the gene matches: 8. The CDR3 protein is CASSPGLASSEQFF. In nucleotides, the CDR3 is TGTGCCAGCAGTCCGGGACTAGCCTCCTCTGAGCAGTTCTTC.

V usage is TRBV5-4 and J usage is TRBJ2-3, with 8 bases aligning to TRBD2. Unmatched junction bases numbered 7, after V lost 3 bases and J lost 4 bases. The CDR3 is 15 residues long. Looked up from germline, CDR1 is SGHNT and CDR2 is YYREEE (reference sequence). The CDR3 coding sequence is TGTGCCAGCAGCTCCCAGCGGGAGAGGTCAGATACGCAGTATTTT. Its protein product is CASSSQRERSDTQYF.